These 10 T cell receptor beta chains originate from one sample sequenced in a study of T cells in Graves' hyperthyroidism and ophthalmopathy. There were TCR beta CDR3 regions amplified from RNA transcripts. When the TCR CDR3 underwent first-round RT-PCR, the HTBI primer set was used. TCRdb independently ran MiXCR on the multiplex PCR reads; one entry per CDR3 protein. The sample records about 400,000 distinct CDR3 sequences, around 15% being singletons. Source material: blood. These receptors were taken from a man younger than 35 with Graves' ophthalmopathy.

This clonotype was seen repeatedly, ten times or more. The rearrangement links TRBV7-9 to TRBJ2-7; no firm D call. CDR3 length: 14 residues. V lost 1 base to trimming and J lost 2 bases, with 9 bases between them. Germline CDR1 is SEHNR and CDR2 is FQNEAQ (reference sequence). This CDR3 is CASSLVRGPYEQYF. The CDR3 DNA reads TGTGCCAGCAGCTTAGTCCGCGGACCCTACGAGCAGTACTTC.

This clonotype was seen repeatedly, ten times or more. Here the CDR3 reads CASSLSGQGESDTEAFF. As DNA, the CDR3 is TGTGCCAGCAGTTTATCGGGACAGGGGGAGTCGGACACTGAAGCTTTCTTT. V usage is TRBV27 and J usage is TRBJ1-1; TRBD1 matches at 11 bases. Germline V gene sequence: CDR1 MNHEY, CDR2 SMNVEV (reference sequence). V lost 0 bases and J lost 3; bases outside the gene matches: 6. The CDR3 has 17 residues.

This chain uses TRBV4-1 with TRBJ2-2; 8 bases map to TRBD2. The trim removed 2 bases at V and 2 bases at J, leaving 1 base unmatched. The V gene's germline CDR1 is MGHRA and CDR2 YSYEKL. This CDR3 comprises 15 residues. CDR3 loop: CASSQSGSNTGELFF. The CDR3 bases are TGCGCCAGCAGCCAAAGCGGGAGCAACACCGGGGAGCTGTTTTTT.

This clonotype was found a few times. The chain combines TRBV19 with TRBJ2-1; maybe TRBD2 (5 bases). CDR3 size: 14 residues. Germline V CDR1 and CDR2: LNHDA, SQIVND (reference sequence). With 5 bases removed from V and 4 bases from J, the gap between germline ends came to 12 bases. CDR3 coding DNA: TGTGCCAGTAGTCGGGATACAGTTTACAATGAGCAGTTCTTC. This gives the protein CASSRDTVYNEQFF.

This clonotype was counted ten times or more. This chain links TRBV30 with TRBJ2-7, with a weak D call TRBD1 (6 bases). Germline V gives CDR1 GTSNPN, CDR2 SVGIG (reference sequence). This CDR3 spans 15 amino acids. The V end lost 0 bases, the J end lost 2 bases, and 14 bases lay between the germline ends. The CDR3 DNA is TGTGCCTGGAGTGTATGGACAGTTGGGCCCTACGAGCAGTACTTC. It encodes CAWSVWTVGPYEQYF.

The CDR3 coding sequence is TGTGCCACCAGTGGGTGGCAGGGGGCCACCGGGGAGCTGTTTTTT. This encodes CATSGWQGATGELFF. This sequence joins TRBV24-1 and TRBJ2-2, with 8 bases matching TRBD1. The CDR3 is 15 residues long. Germline trimming cut 5 bases from V and 4 bases from J; bases unmatched to any gene: 5. Germline CDR1 reads KGHDR; CDR2 reads SFDVKD.

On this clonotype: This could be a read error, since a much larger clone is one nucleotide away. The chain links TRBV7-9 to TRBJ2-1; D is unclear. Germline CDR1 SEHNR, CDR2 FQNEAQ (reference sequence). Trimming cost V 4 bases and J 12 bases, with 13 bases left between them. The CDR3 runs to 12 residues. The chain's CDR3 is CASSSWSGGQFF. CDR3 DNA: TGTGCCAGCAGCTCATGGTCGGGTGGGCAGTTCTTC.

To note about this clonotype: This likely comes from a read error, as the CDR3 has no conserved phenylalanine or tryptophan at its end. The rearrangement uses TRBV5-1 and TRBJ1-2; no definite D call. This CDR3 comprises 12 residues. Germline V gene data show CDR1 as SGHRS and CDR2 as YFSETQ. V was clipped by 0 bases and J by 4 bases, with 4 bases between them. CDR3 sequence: CASSLEGYGYTL. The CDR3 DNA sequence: TGCGCCAGCAGCTTGGAGGGCTATGGCTACACCCTC.

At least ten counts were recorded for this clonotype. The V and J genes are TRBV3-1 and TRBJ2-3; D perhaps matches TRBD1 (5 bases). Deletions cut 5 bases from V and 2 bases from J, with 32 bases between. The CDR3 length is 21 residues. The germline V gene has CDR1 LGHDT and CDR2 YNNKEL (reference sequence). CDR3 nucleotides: TGTGCCAGCAGCTCGAACAGGCCGGATAGCCTATCTTCGAGTCACACAGATACGCAGTATTTT. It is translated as CASSSNRPDSLSSSHTDTQYF.

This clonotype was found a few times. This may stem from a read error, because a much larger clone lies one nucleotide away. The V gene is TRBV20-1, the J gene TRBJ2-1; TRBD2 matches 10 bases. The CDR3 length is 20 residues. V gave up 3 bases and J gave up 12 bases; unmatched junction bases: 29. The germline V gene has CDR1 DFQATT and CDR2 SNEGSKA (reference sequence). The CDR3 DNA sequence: TGCAGTGCTAGCGGGTGGCTAGCGGGAGCTGCGATTCTCCTACGGAGTGGGCAGTTCTTC. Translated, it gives CSASGWLAGAAILLRSGQFF.